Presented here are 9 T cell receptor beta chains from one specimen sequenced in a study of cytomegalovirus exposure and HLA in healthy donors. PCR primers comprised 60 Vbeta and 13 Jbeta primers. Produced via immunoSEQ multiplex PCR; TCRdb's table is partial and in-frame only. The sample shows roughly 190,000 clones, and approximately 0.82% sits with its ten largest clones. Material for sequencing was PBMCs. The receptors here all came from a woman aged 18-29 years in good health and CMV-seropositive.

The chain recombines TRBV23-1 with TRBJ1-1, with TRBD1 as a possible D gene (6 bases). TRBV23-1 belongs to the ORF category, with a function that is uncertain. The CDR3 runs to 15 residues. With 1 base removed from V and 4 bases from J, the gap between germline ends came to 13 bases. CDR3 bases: TGCGCCAGCAGTCAATGGGGGGGGCTTGGCACTGAAGCTTTCTTT. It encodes CASSQWGGLGTEAFF.

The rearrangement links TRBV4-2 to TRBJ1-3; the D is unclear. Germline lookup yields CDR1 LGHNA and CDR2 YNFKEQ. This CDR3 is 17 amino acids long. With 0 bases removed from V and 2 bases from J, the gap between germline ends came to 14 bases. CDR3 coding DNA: TGTGCCAGCAGCCAAGATTGGCCCTCACGAACTGGAAACACCATATATTTT. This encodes CASSQDWPSRTGNTIYF.

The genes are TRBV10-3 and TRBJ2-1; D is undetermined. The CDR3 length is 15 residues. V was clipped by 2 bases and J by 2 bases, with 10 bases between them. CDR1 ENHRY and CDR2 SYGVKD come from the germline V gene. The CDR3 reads CAISEMAGPYNEQFF. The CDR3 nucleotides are TGTGCCATCAGTGAGATGGCAGGCCCCTACAATGAGCAGTTCTTC.

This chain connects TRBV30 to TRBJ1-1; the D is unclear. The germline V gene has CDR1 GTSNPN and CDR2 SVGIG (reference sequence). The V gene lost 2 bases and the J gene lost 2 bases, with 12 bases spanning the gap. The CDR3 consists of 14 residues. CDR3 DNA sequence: TGTGCCTGGAGTAACAGCCCCCGTAACACTGAAGCTTTCTTT. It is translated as CAWSNSPRNTEAFF.

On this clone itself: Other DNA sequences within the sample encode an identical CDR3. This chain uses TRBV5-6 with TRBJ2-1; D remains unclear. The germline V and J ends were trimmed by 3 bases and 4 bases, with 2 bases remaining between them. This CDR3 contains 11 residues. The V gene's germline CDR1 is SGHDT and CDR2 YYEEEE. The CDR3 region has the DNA TGTGCCAGCAGCTCTTACAATGAGCAGTTCTTC. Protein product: CASSSYNEQFF. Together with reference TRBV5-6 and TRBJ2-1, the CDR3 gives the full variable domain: DAGVTQSPTHLIKTRGQQVTLRCSPKSGHDTVSWYQQALGQGPQFIFQYYEEEERQRGNFPDRFSGHQFPNYSSELNVNALLLGDSALYLCASSSYNEQFFGPGTRLTVL.

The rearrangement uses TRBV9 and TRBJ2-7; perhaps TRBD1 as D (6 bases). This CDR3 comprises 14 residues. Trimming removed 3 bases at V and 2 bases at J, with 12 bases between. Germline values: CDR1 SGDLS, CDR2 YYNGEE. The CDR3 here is CASSAGPGAYEQYF. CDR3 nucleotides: TGTGCCAGCAGCGCCGGACCAGGGGCCTACGAGCAGTACTTC.

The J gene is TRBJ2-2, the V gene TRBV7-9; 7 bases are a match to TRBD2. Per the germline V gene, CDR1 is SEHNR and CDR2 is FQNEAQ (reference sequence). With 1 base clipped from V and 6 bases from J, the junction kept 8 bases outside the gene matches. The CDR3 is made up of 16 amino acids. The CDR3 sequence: CASSLGPRAGAGELFF. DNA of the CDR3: TGTGCCAGCAGCTTAGGTCCCAGGGCGGGGGCCGGGGAGCTGTTTTTT.

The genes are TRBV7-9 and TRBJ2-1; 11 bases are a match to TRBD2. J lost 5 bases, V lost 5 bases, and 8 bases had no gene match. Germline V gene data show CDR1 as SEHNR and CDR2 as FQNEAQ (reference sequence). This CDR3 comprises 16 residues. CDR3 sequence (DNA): TGTGCCAGCAGCGCCACTAGCGGGGGACGGGACAATGAGCAGTTCTTC. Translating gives CASSATSGGRDNEQFF.

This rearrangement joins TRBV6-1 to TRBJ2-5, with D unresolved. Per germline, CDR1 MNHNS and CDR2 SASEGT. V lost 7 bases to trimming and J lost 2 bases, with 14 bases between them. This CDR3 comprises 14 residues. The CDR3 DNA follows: TGTGCCAGCACCTTGGGCAGAAAACAAGAGACCCAGTACTTC. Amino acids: CASTLGRKQETQYF.